The 17 T cell receptor beta chains in this list originate from one sample, sequenced in a study of T cell clonality in common variable immunodeficiency. Assay used: immunoSEQ multiplex PCR; TCRdb lists only in-frame clones, some missing. The table lists about 35,000 clones, with no singletons. Sequencing used peripheral blood mononuclear cells. These receptor sequences come from a person aged 18 to 69 in good health.

This clone was seen many times. The read ends 3 residues early relative to the CDR3; the germline J gene fills the gap. The rearrangement uses TRBV5-1 and TRBJ2-5; 14 nucleotides match TRBD2. J was trimmed by 4 bases and V by 4 bases; bases with no gene match: 12. Germline values: CDR1 SGHRS, CDR2 YFSETQ. This CDR3 has 18 residues. The CDR3 loop is CASSTTGTSGSRGETQYF. Incomplete CDR3 DNA: TGCGCCAGCAGCACCACCGGGACTAGCGGGAGTAGGGGAGAGACC.

This clone was seen many times. Read coverage stops 3 residues before the CDR3 terminus; the germline J gene supplies the remainder. The rearrangement uses TRBV18 and TRBJ2-7, with 11 bases aligning to TRBD1. CDR1 is KGHSH, CDR2 LQKENI, per germline. Trimming took 4 bases from V and 6 from J; bases not matched to a gene: 8. The length of the CDR3 is 15 residues. The DNA read from the CDR3 is TGTGCCAGCTCACAAAAGGACAGGGGGCAGGGCGAG. This gives the protein CASSQKDRGQGE. The whole CDR3 sequence is CASSQKDRGQGEQYF.

This clone was counted many times. The read gets to within 3 residues of the CDR3 end, and the germline J gene fills in the rest. The V and J genes are TRBV28 and TRBJ2-7; 8 positions match TRBD2. CDR3 length equals 14 residues. J gave up 5 bases and V 11 bases, and 14 bases lay outside the gene matches. The germline V gene encodes CDR1 MDHEN and CDR2 SYDVKM. The part of the CDR3 DNA that was read is TGTGCCGCGCGGGCACCGGGGGGGTCGAACGAG. It encodes CAARAPGGSNE. The full CDR3 reads CAARAPGGSNEQYF. The entire variable domain, with the rest obtained from reference TRBV28 and TRBJ2-7, is as follows: DVKVTQSSRYLVKRTGEKVFLECVQDMDHENMFWYRQDPGLGLRLIYFSYDVKMKEKGDIPEGYSVSREKKERFSLILESASTNQTSMYLCAARAPGGSNEQYFGPGTRLTVT.

This clone was seen many times. Coverage ceases 3 residues before the CDR3 finishes, and the germline J gene fills in the end. This chain links TRBV5-6 with TRBJ2-5, with 7 bases lining up with TRBD2. The CDR3 extends over 15 amino acids. With V trimmed by 3 bases and J by 1 base, 6 bases remained unmatched. Germline V gene lookup returns CDR1 SGHDT and CDR2 YYEEEE. The CDR3 loop reads CASSSWSGAQETQYF. The covered CDR3 bases are TGTGCCAGCAGCTCGTGGAGCGGGGCCCAAGAGACC.

This clone was seen repeatedly, ten times or more. The read ends 3 residues before the CDR3 terminus; that terminus is restored from the germline J gene. The chain joins TRBV4-1 to TRBJ2-7, with TRBD1 as a possible D gene (5 bases). This CDR3 comprises 14 residues. V gave up 1 base and J gave up 6 bases, with 13 bases separating them. In germline, CDR1 is MGHRA, CDR2 YSYEKL. The CDR3 loop is CASSQAGFQVEQYF. The CDR3 DNA, read in part, is TGCGCCAGCAGCCAAGCAGGGTTTCAAGTCGAG.

This clone was recorded at least ten times. The CDR3 end is not reached by the read, which stops 3 residues before it; the germline J gene fills it in. The chain uses TRBV5-1 and TRBJ2-5, with TRBD2 matching over 11 bases. The CDR3 is 15 residues long. With 4 bases clipped from V and 3 bases from J, the junction kept 5 bases outside the gene matches. Germline assignment: CDR1 SGHRS and CDR2 YFSETQ. The CDR3 spells CASSPGLAEKETQYF. Partial CDR3 DNA: TGCGCCAGCAGCCCGGGACTAGCGGAGAAAGAGACC.

A few counts support this clone. The read halts 3 residues ahead of the CDR3 end, with the missing end drawn from the germline J gene. This chain joins TRBV30 and TRBJ2-3, with 11 bases aligning to TRBD1. This CDR3 is built from 13 residues. Germline lookup yields CDR1 GTSNPN and CDR2 SVGIG (reference sequence). CDR3 DNA, as far as it was read: TGTGCCTGGAGTACCCGGGACAGGGGGACG. Residues: CAWSTRDRGT. The entire CDR3 reads CAWSTRDRGTQYF.

This clone was observed many times. The read ends 3 residues shy of where the CDR3 ends; the end is completed using the germline J gene. The chain recombines TRBV18 with TRBJ2-1, with 10 bases aligning to TRBD1. The V segment lost 2 bases and the J segment 4 bases; nucleotides outside the gene matches: 2. The CDR3 runs to 15 residues. Per germline, CDR1 KGHSH and CDR2 LQKENI. The sequenced part of the CDR3 DNA is TGTGCCAGCTCACCAAAGGGACAGGGGTACAATGAG. Protein: CASSPKGQGYNE. The entire CDR3 protein is CASSPKGQGYNEQFF.

As to this clone: The read terminates 3 residues before the CDR3 end, so the remaining end is supplied by the germline J gene. The gene calls are TRBV5-1 and TRBJ1-1; no definite D call. The CDR3 is made up of 13 amino acids. Germline CDR1 and CDR2: SGHRS and YFSETQ. Trimming took off 4 bases at V and 5 bases at J, with 12 bases between the two ends. CDR3 amino acids: CASSEGFGTEAFF. Partial CDR3 DNA: TGCGCCAGCAGCGAAGGGTTTGGGACTGAA. The entire variable domain, with the rest obtained from reference TRBV5-1 and TRBJ1-1, is as follows: KAGVTQTPRYLIKTRGQQVTLSCSPISGHRSVSWYQQTPGQGLQFLFEYFSETQRNKGNFPGRFSGRQFSNSRSEMNVSTLELGDSALYLCASSEGFGTEAFFGQGTRLTVV.

This clone occurred many times. The CDR3 goes on 3 residues after the read ends, and that part is filled in from the germline J gene. The same CDR3 can be traced to other DNA sequences in this sample. V is TRBV7-3 and J is TRBJ2-3; D is undetermined. Germline V gene data show CDR1 as SGHTA and CDR2 as FQGTGA. V gave up 0 bases and J gave up 2 bases, with 3 bases separating them. CDR3 length: 13 amino acids. CDR3 sequence reads: CASSLTYTDTQYF. The CDR3 bases that were read are TGTGCCAGCAGCTTAACCTACACAGATACG.

This clone came up many times. The CDR3 end is not reached by the read, which stops 3 residues before it; the germline J gene fills it in. This sequence joins TRBV19 and TRBJ1-5, with 9 bases matching TRBD1. The CDR3 is 16 amino acids. The ends lost 6 bases at V and 6 bases at J; junction bases unmatched: 12. The V gene's germline CDR1 is LNHDA and CDR2 SQIVND (reference sequence). Here the CDR3 reads CASRGVNRGLGQPQHF. CDR3 DNA (partial): TGTGCCAGTAGGGGTGTTAACAGGGGGCTAGGTCAGCCC.

This clone came up many times. The read ends 3 residues shy of where the CDR3 ends; the end is completed using the germline J gene. V is TRBV19 and J is TRBJ2-2; 9 positions match TRBD1. Per germline, CDR1 LNHDA and CDR2 SQIVND (reference sequence). V dropped 9 bases and J dropped 5; count of bases not matched to a gene: 13. The CDR3 extends over 16 amino acids. The CDR3 sequence: CASHTGQGRRTGELFF. CDR3 DNA, as far as it was read: TGTGCCAGCCATACGGGACAGGGTAGAAGGACCGGGGAG.

This clone came up many times. The read ends 3 residues early relative to the CDR3; the germline J gene fills the gap. This chain joins TRBV19 and TRBJ1-2, with D tentatively TRBD1 (5 bases). The V end was cut by 6 bases, the J end by 4 bases, with 18 bases between. The CDR3 sequence is 15 residues long. Germline-derived CDR1 and CDR2 are LNHDA and SQIVND (reference sequence). The sequenced CDR3 bases are TGTGCCAGTAGGGACCCGGCAGGGAGCCCCTATGGC. Amino acid sequence: CASRDPAGSPYG. The entire CDR3 reads CASRDPAGSPYGYTF.

This clone was seen ten or more times. The CDR3 end is not reached by the read, which stops 3 residues before it; the germline J gene fills it in. The chain employs TRBV5-4 and TRBJ2-1; TRBD1 is a possible D gene (5 bases). Germline CDR1 SGHNT, CDR2 YYREEE (reference sequence). V lost 3 bases and J 8 bases, leaving 15 bases between the germline ends. CDR3 length equals 14 residues. The CDR3 spells CASSSQGQGYEQFF. CDR3 DNA, as far as it was read: TGTGCCAGCAGCTCCCAAGGGCAGGGCTATGAG.

This clone came up a few times. The read stops 3 residues short of the end of the CDR3; the missing end is completed from the germline J gene. The J gene is TRBJ1-2, the V gene TRBV5-1; 9 nucleotides agree with TRBD1. Germline CDR1 and CDR2: SGHRS and YFSETQ. The CDR3 spans 14 residues. The CDR3 region is CASSTTGGQETYTF. CDR3 DNA, as far as it was read: TGCGCCAGCAGCACAACAGGGGGCCAAGAGACC.

There are a few counts of this clone. The observed sequence ends 3 residues before the CDR3 terminus, with the missing tail filled in from the germline J gene. This chain connects TRBV19 to TRBJ1-4, with 7 bases fitting TRBD1. Germline loops: CDR1 LNHDA, CDR2 SQIVND (reference sequence). The CDR3 runs 16 residues. CDR3 amino acids: CASSLTGVGEFSPLFF. The covered CDR3 bases are TGTGCCAGTAGCCTTACAGGGGTGGGAGAATTTTCACCA.

Ten or more counts support this clone. The read is 3 residues too short to cover the CDR3 end, so that end is filled in from the germline J gene. The chain joins TRBV20-1 to TRBJ2-6, with D possibly matching TRBD1 (6 bases). The V end lost 5 bases, the J end lost 4 bases, and 12 bases lay between the germline ends. The length of the CDR3 is 14 residues. Germline-derived CDR1 and CDR2 are DFQATT and SNEGSKA (reference sequence). CDR3 amino acids: CSAYRVGGANVLTF. CDR3 bases read: TGCAGTGCTTACAGGGTTGGAGGGGCCAACGTC.